This TCR beta chain was retrieved from a study of cytomegalovirus exposure and HLA in healthy donors. General study points: The authors listed approximately 150 TCR beta chains as cytomegalovirus-associated. Follow-up analysis later connected one missense variant in DCLRE1C with trimming of TCR beta V- and J-genes. CMV antigen specificity was confirmed in vitro for a few CMV-associated chains.

Use of 60 Vbeta and 13 Jbeta primers characterized the PCR. Generated by immunoSEQ multiplex PCR, the TCRdb table keeps only in-frame clones and is missing some. Found here are about 92,000 clones, more than 65% of them singletons; the top ten hold 1% to 1.5%. This clone was picked up one time. The antigen is not known. The sample comprised PBMCs. This sequence was found in a girl aged 2 to 9 in good health and CMV-seropositive.

The CDR3 region has the DNA TGCAGCGTTGAAACAGGGGCCGAAGCCTACGAGCAGTACTTC. It is translated as CSVETGAEAYEQYF. V and J are TRBV29-1 and TRBJ2-7; 7 bases are a match to TRBD1. Germline loops: CDR1 SQVTM, CDR2 ANQGSEA. The CDR3 extends over 14 amino acids. V shed 2 bases, J shed 2 bases, and the junction held 6 bases outside the gene matches.